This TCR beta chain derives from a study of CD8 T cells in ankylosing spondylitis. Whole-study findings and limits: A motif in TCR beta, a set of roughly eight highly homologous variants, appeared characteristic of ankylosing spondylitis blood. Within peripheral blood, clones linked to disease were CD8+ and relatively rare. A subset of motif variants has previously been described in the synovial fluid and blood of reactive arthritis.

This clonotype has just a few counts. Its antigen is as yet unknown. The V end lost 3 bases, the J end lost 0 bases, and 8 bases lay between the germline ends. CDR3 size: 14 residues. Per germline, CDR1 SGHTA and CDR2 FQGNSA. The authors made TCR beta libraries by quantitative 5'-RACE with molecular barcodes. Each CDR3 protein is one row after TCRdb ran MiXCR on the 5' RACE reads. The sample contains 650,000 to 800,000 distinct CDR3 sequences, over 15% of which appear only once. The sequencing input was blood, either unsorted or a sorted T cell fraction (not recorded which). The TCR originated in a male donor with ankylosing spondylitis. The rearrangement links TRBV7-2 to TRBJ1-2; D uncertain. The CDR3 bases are TGTGCCAGCAGCTTTTTCCGGTCTAACTATGGCTACACCTTC. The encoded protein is CASSFFRSNYGYTF.